This is a list of T cell receptor beta chains from one sample in a study of T-cell reconstitution after alpha-beta-depleted transplantation in children. TCRdb analysed the PCR reads with MiXCR anew, one entry per CDR3 protein. The table records around 300,000 distinct CDR3 sequences, around 10% of them present only once. The sample was PBMCs, taken before TCRalphabeta/CD19-depleted stem cell transplant. The receptors here all came from a boy under three years old with acute myeloid leukemia, due to receive a stem cell transplant. Both conserved end residues are part of each CDR3. Fields, in order: J gene, V gene, clone size, D gene, CDR3 DNA, CDR3 protein. A D gene is named only where the DNA matches it firmly. Clone size is stated in some rows and not others, as once, few, many or a class when expanded.

TRBJ1-1 TRBV28 few . TGTGCCAGCAGTTTATGGAGGGGCTGGGGGGGGGCGCATACTGAAGCTTTCTTT CASSLWRGWGGAHTEAFF
TRBJ2-1 TRBV15 many . TGTGCCACCAGCCTACCCGCCCGGACGGGAACCTACAATGAGCAGTTCTTC CATSLPARTGTYNEQFF
TRBJ2-1 TRBV7-2 many TRBD2 TGTGCCAGCAGCTTAGACGCCGTAGCGGGATGGTGGAATGAGCAGTTCTTC CASSLDAVAGWWNEQFF
TRBJ2-1 TRBV25-1 many . TGTGCCAGCAGTCTGACAAATCAGCAGTTCTTC CASSLTNQQFF
TRBJ2-7 TRBV4-2 . TRBD2 TGTGCCAGCAGCGGGACTAGCGGGCTCTACGAGCAGTACTTC CASSGTSGLYEQYF
TRBJ1-1 TRBV12-3/TRBV12-4 . . TGTGCCAGCAGTGGTGCGGTGTGGCGAGAAGCTTTCTTT CASSGAVWREAFF
TRBJ2-5 TRBV4-3 . . TGCGCCAGCAGCCGGGGGCGGCTTCCCCAAGAGACCCAGTACTTC CASSRGRLPQETQYF
TRBJ2-7 TRBV3-1 many TRBD1 TGTGCCAGCAGCCAAGATGCGACAGGGGGTGCCTACGAGCAGTACTTC CASSQDATGGAYEQYF
TRBJ2-1 TRBV25-1 many . TGTGCCAGCAGCCTCGTACTTGAGCAGTTCTTC CASSLVLEQFF
TRBJ2-1 TRBV5-1 many TRBD2 TGCGCCAGCAGCTTTAGCGGGGACTCCTACAATGAGCAGTTCTTC CASSFSGDSYNEQFF
TRBJ2-7 TRBV27 many TRBD2 TGTGCCACCCAAGATAAACTAGCGGGAGGGCCGTACGAGCAGTACTTC CATQDKLAGGPYEQYF
TRBJ2-2 TRBV10-3 many . TGTGCCACCAGGGAGAGCGGGGAGCTGTTTTTT CATRESGELFF
TRBJ2-7 TRBV11-2 many . TGTGCCAGCAGCTTAAGGGCTAGGACCTACGAGCAGTACTTC CASSLRARTYEQYF
TRBJ1-2 TRBV28 . TRBD1 TGTGCCAGCAGTTCCGGGGGACAGGGAACCTATGGCTACACCTTC CASSSGGQGTYGYTF
TRBJ2-1 TRBV12-3/TRBV12-4 many TRBD2 TGTGCCAGCATTACTACCGGGACTAGCGGGGGGCTATACAATGAGCAGTTCTTC CASITTGTSGGLYNEQFF
TRBJ2-7 TRBV4-3 few TRBD1 TGCGCCAGCAGCCAATTCAGGGGGTACGAGCAGTACTTC CASSQFRGYEQYF
TRBJ2-5 TRBV7-9 many TRBD2 TGTGCCAGCAGCTTTACGGGGGGTAAAGAGACCCAGTACTTC CASSFTGGKETQYF
TRBJ1-1 TRBV3-1 many TRBD1 TGTGCCAGCAGCCAAGGGACAGGGGACACTGAAGCTTTCTTT CASSQGTGDTEAFF
TRBJ1-1 TRBV29-1 . . TGCAGCGTTGAAGTCCCTAGCCAGGGTGGCACTGAAGCTTTCTTT CSVEVPSQGGTEAFF
TRBJ1-6 TRBV28 . . TGTGCCAGCGGTTCTTTGAGCTCCTATAATTCACCCCTCCACTTT CASGSLSSYNSPLHF
TRBJ2-5 TRBV12-3/TRBV12-4 . . TGTGCCAGCAGTTTTGTTCGGGAGACCCAGTACTTC CASSFVRETQYF
TRBJ2-7 TRBV12-3/TRBV12-4 . TRBD1 TGTGCCAGCAACTGGACAGGGGCCTACGAGCAGTACTTC CASNWTGAYEQYF
TRBJ2-1 TRBV7-1 . . TGTGCCAGCAGCTCACTGCCGGGCCGGCAGTTCTTC CASSSLPGRQFF
TRBJ1-5 TRBV9 many . TGTGCCAGCAGCGCCGGACAGAGCAATCAGCCCCAGCATTTT CASSAGQSNQPQHF
TRBJ2-6 TRBV27 many . TGTGCCAGCAGTTTTTTAGGGGCTGGGGCCAACGTCCTGACTTTC CASSFLGAGANVLTF
TRBJ1-4 TRBV28 few . TGTGCCAGCCGGACGTTGCAGGGAGGGAATGAAAAACTGTTTTTT CASRTLQGGNEKLFF